Here is one T cell receptor beta chain with its context. The protocol was immunoSEQ multiplex PCR, while the TCRdb copy is restricted to in-frame clones and leaves out a portion. The sample contains 57,000 or so clones, roughly 91% of which appear only once. This sample was taken from a study of cytomegalovirus exposure and HLA in healthy donors. This CDR3 has 15 amino acids. V shed 2 bases and J shed 0 bases, with 10 bases lying between them. Germline-derived CDR1 and CDR2 are GTSNPN and SVGIG (reference sequence). The receptor's source is a woman aged 25 to 45 in good health and CMV-seronegative. The sequenced sample was PBMCs. This rearrangement joins TRBV30 to TRBJ1-4; a weak D match, TRBD1 (5 bases). The chain's CDR3 is CAWSRGSATNEKLFF. In DNA form, the CDR3 reads TGTGCCTGGAGTCGGGGGTCTGCAACTAATGAAAAACTGTTTTTT.